This T cell receptor beta chain was observed in a study of vaccination and CD4 T cells after COVID-19. This clonotype was counted once. Its cognate antigen is unknown. Between the trimmed V and J ends, which lost 1 base and 5 bases, there was a span of 27 bases. In germline, CDR1 is DFQATT, CDR2 SNEGSKA (reference sequence). CDR3 size: 18 residues. Indicated treatment: approximately 9-day PBMC culture with coronavirus spike peptide pools or control peptides (ViraFEST assay). The Oncomine TCR Beta short-read assay sequenced DNA from cultured CD4+ T cells. TCRdb ran MiXCR on the PCR reads and lists one entry per CDR3 protein. The sample yields several thousand distinct CDR3 sequences, roughly 20% seen once.

Input material: CD4+ T cells from blood, cultured in vitro. This chain uses TRBV20-1 with TRBJ2-7; D is uncertain. The source is a human donor who had recovered from COVID-19. The CDR3 coding sequence is TGCAGTGCTAGAGTCTCTCTGGGCAGGCTGGCCGGGTCCCACGAGCAGTACTTC. Translation: CSARVSLGRLAGSHEQYF.